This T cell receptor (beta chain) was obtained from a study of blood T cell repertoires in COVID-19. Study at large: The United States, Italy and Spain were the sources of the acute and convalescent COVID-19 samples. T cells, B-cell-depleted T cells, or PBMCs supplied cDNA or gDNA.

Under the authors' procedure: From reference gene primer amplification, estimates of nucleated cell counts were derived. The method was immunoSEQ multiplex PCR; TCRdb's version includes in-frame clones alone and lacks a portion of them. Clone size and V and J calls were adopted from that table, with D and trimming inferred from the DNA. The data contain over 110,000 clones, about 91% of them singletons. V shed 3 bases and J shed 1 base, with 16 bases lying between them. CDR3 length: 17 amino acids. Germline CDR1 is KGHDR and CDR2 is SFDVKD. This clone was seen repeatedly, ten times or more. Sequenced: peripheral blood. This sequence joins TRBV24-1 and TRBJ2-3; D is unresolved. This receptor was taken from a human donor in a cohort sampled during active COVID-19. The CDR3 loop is CATSDAWMRSGTDTQYF. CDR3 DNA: TGTGCCACCAGTGATGCGTGGATGAGGTCGGGCACAGATACGCAGTATTTT.